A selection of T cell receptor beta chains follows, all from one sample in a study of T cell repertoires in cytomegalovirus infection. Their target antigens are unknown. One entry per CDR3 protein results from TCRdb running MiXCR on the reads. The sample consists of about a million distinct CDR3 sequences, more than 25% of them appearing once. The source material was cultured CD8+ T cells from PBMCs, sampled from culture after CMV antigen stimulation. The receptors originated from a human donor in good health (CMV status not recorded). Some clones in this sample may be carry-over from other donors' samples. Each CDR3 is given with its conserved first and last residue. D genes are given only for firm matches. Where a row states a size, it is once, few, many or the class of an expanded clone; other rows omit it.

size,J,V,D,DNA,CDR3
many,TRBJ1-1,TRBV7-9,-,TGTGCCAGCAGCTCCCGGGATATAAACACTGAAGCTTTCTTT,CASSSRDINTEAFF
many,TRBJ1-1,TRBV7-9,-,TGTGCCAGCAGCTCCCAGGGGATCTTTTTAGTTGGTGAAGCTTTCTTT,CASSSQGIFLVGEAFF
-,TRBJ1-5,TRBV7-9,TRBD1,TGTGCCAGCAGCCCCTCGACAGGGTTCAGAAATCAGCCCCAGCATTTT,CASSPSTGFRNQPQHF
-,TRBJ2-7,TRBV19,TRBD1,TGTGCCAGTGGGACAGGAGAATCCTACGAGCAGTACTTC,CASGTGESYEQYF
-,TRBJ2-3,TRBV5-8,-,TGTGCCAGCAGCTTAGGCGGGGCTGGGGCAGATACGCAGTATTTT,CASSLGGAGADTQYF
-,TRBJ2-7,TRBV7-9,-,TGTGCCAGCAGCCTCAGTAGCCACGAGCAGTACTTC,CASSLSSHEQYF
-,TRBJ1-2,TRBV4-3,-,TGCGCCAGCAGCCAAGATATAGGGGAACAGAACTATGGCTACACCTTC,CASSQDIGEQNYGYTF
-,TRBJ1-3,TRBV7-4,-,TGTGCCAGCAGCTTAGATCCGGGACTGACTTTT,CASSLDPGLTF
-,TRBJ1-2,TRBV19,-,TGTGCCAGTAGTATAGATTCGGGAGGCCATATCTCCTACACCTTC,CASSIDSGGHISYTF
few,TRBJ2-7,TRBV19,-,TGTGCCAGTGCCCCTGAGGGAAACTCCTACGAGCAGTACTTC,CASAPEGNSYEQYF
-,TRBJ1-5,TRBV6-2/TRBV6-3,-,TGTGCCAGCAGTCAAGAACAGGTCCTCAATCAGCCCCAGCATTTT,CASSQEQVLNQPQHF
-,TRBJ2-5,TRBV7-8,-,TGTGCCAGCAGCCTCGGTCGAGGGATTTTAGGGCAAGAGACCCAGTACTTC,CASSLGRGILGQETQYF
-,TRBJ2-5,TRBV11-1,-,TGTGTCAGCAGCCCCGGCTCTAGCCCTAGGGAGACCCAGTACTTC,CVSSPGSSPRETQYF
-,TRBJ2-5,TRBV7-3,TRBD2,TGTGCCAGCAGCTCGAGGGGAGGGCAGTACCAAGAGACCCAGTACTTC,CASSSRGGQYQETQYF
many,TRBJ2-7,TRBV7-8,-,TGTGCCAGCAGCTTAGCGTCACAGATGACCTACGAGCAGTACTTC,CASSLASQMTYEQYF
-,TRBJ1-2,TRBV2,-,TGTGCCAGCAGAGGGACGGGTGGTGAGGGGTTTAACTATGGCTACACCTTC,CASRGTGGEGFNYGYTF
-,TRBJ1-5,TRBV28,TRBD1,TGTGCCAGCAGTCCTATAGGGGACAGCAAGCAGCATTTT,CASSPIGDSKQHF
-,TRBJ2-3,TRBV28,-,TGTGCCAGCAGTTTTATAAGGGGCGCAGATACGCAGTATTTT,CASSFIRGADTQYF
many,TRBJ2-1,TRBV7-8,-,TGTGCCAGCAGCTTAGTAGGGGGAGTGAGCTCCTACAATGAGCAGTTCTTC,CASSLVGGVSSYNEQFF
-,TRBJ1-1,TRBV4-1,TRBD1,TGCGCCAGCAGCCAGGGACAGGGGGATGGCACTGAAGCTTTCTTT,CASSQGQGDGTEAFF
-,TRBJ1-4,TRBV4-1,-,TGCGCCAGCAGCCAAGTTTCGTTCAGGGGCTTTGCTGAAAAACTGTTTTTT,CASSQVSFRGFAEKLFF
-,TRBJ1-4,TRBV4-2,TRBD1,TGTGCCAGCCGTGATCTCGACAGGGGGAATGAAAAACTGTTTTTT,CASRDLDRGNEKLFF
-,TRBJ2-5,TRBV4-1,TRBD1,TGCGCCAGCAGCCCCTCCGGCCGGGACAGGAGCCAAGAGACCCAGTACTTC,CASSPSGRDRSQETQYF
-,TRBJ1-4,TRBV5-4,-,TGTGCCAGCAGCGCCCCCGAGGATAGCGGTGAAAAACTGTTTTTT,CASSAPEDSGEKLFF
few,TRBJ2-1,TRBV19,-,TGTGCCAGTAGTATCCCATCCTGGGCAGGGTACTACAATGAGCAGTTCTTC,CASSIPSWAGYYNEQFF
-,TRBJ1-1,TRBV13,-,TGTGCCAGCAGCTCCACAGGGATGGTCACTGAAGCTTTCTTT,CASSSTGMVTEAFF
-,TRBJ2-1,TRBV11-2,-,TGTGCCAACAGCTCCTATTGGACAGAGGACAATGAGCAGTTCTTC,CANSSYWTEDNEQFF
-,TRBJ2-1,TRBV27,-,TGTGCCAGCAGCCCCATGGGCGGCGGCACCTACAATGAGCAGTTCTTC,CASSPMGGGTYNEQFF
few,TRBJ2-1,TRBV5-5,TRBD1,TGTGCCAGCAGCTTCTACAGGGGTGGGGACAATGAGCAGTTCTTC,CASSFYRGGDNEQFF
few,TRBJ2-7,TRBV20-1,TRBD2,TGCAGTGCTAGAGATCAGACTAGCGGGGGGTCATTCTACGAGCAGTACTTC,CSARDQTSGGSFYEQYF
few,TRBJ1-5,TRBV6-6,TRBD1,TGTGCCAGCAGTCTGAGGACAGGGAAAGGGTCGGTCGGCCGCAATCAGCCCCAGCATTTT,CASSLRTGKGSVGRNQPQHF
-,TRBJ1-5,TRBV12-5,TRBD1,TGTGCTAGTGGTTTGGTAGACAGGGGGCTGATTAGCAATCAGCCCCAGCATTTT,CASGLVDRGLISNQPQHF
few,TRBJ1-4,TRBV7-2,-,TGTGCCAGCAGTACCGACTCGGGAACTAATGAAAAACTGTTTTTT,CASSTDSGTNEKLFF
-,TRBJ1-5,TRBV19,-,TGTGCCAGCTCTGCGGCATATAGCAATCAGCCCCAGCATTTT,CASSAAYSNQPQHF
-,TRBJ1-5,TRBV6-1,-,TGTGCCAGCAGTGAAGGGGTCGCGACAATCAGCAATCAGCCCCAGCATTTT,CASSEGVATISNQPQHF
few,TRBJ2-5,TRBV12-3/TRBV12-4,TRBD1,TGTGCCAGCAGTGGGGACAGGGGGCTGGAGACCCAGTACTTC,CASSGDRGLETQYF
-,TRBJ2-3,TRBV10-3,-,TGTGCCACTCGGGCAGGGCTCACAGATACGCAGTATTTT,CATRAGLTDTQYF
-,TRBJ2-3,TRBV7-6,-,TGTGTCAGCAGCTTAGTCCCGGGATTGATGCCAGATACGCAGTATTTT,CVSSLVPGLMPDTQYF
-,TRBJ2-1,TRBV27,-,TGTGCCAGCAGTCGTACGACAGGCTTTAGTTGGAATGAGCAGTTCTTC,CASSRTTGFSWNEQFF
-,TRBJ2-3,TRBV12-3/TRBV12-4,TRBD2,TGTGCCAGCAGTGCGGGACTAGCGGGGCTTCCAGATACGCAGTATTTT,CASSAGLAGLPDTQYF
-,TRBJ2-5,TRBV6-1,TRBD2,TGTGCCAGCACCCCGGAGGCGGGGGGCCTGGAGACCCAGTACTTC,CASTPEAGGLETQYF